A single sample is the source of the 28 T cell receptor beta chains below, sequenced in a study of OX40 agonist ivuxolimab in advanced cancers. Repertoires were generated with immunoSEQ multiplex PCR, while TCRdb's copy carries only in-frame clones and drops some. Among around 70,000 clones listed, about 93% were seen once. The material sequenced was CD4+ or CD8+ T cells sorted from blood, taken in a trial of the OX40 agonist ivuxolimab. These receptors all come from an adult with an advanced solid tumor such as melanoma, head and neck, liver or kidney cancer.

V gene TRBV13 combines with J gene TRBJ2-5; D call uncertain. The J call is uncertain, as TRBJ2-7 better fits the DNA end. Germline-derived CDR1 and CDR2 are PRHDT and FYEKMQ (reference sequence). The CDR3 length is 11 residues. CDR3 nucleotide sequence: TGTGCCAGCAGCTTAGATTACGAGCAGTACTTC. Its translation is CASSLDYEQYF.

The chain joins TRBV27 to TRBJ1-5; no reliable D call. This CDR3 comprises 12 residues. The V end lost 5 bases, the J end lost 4 bases, and 6 bases lay between the germline ends. Germline V lookup: CDR1 MNHEY, CDR2 SMNVEV (reference sequence). This chain's CDR3 is CASSLKNQPQHF. In DNA, the CDR3 is TGTGCCAGCAGTCTAAAAAATCAGCCCCAGCATTTT.

V is TRBV7-6 and J is TRBJ2-1, with D hard to call. Trimming removed 1 base at V and 3 bases at J, with 4 bases between. The CDR3 has 13 residues. Germline assignment: CDR1 SGHVS and CDR2 FNYEAQ. CDR3 bases: TGTGCCAGCAGCTTAGGGAACTACAATGAGCAGTTCTTC. Its translation is CASSLGNYNEQFF. Full variable domain (rest looked up from reference TRBV7-6 and TRBJ2-1): GAGVSQSPRYKVTKRGQDVALRCDPISGHVSLYWYRQALGQGPEFLTYFNYEAQQDKSGLPNDRFSAERPEGSISTLTIQRTEQRDSAMYRCASSLGNYNEQFFGPGTRLTVL.

The V and J genes are TRBV19 and TRBJ1-3; no firm D call. V shed 0 bases and J shed 0 bases, with 6 bases lying between them. Germline V gene sequence: CDR1 LNHDA, CDR2 SQIVND (reference sequence). This CDR3 is built from 15 residues. The CDR3 sequence is CASSIDPSSGNTIYF. The DNA of the CDR3 is TGTGCCAGTAGTATAGATCCTAGCTCTGGAAACACCATATATTTT. Full variable domain (missing parts from reference TRBV19 and TRBJ1-3): DGGITQSPKYLFRKEGQNVTLSCEQNLNHDAMYWYRQDPGQGLRLIYYSQIVNDFQKGDIAEGYSVSREKKESFPLTVTSAQKNPTAFYLCASSIDPSSGNTIYFGEGSWLTVV.

A single count supports this clone. The chain uses TRBV13 and TRBJ2-1; D possibly corresponds to TRBD1 (6 bases). Trimming removed 5 bases from V and 10 bases from J, with 12 bases in between. Germline CDR1 is PRHDT and CDR2 is FYEKMQ (reference sequence). The CDR3 spans 12 residues. The chain's CDR3 is CASSLPGQEQFF. CDR3 DNA sequence: TGTGCCAGCAGCCTCCCAGGACAGGAGCAGTTCTTC.

The V gene is TRBV19, the J gene TRBJ2-7, with D possibly TRBD1 on 5 matching bases. The germline CDR1 and CDR2 sequences are LNHDA and SQIVND (reference sequence). The V and J ends lost 6 bases and 3 bases respectively, with 15 bases between them. CDR3 length: 14 amino acids. CDR3: CASSPWQGLYEQYF. Here the CDR3 DNA reads TGTGCCAGTAGCCCCTGGCAGGGTCTCTACGAGCAGTACTTC.

This sequence joins TRBV9 and TRBJ1-4; the match to TRBD1 covers 7 bases. The ends lost 3 bases at V and 8 bases at J; junction bases unmatched: 7. CDR3 size: 14 residues. CDR1 and CDR2 from the germline V gene are SGDLS and YYNGEE. CDR3 DNA sequence: TGTGCCAGCAGCGGAGGGGGCGCGGGAGAAAAACTGTTTTTT. Translating it yields CASSGGGAGEKLFF.

The J gene is TRBJ1-2, the V gene TRBV4-1, with TRBD1 matching over 7 bases. The CDR3 totals 15 residues. The germline V gene has CDR1 MGHRA and CDR2 YSYEKL. The V segment lost 1 base and the J segment 4 bases; nucleotides outside the gene matches: 6. The CDR3 region has the DNA TGCGCCAGCAGCCAAGCCGGAGGGACAGTCTATGGCTACACCTTC. Encoded protein: CASSQAGGTVYGYTF.

V usage is TRBV29-1 and J usage is TRBJ2-7, with 7 nucleotides matching TRBD1. The V and J ends lost 6 bases and 6 bases, in that order; junction bases with no gene match: 5. This CDR3 has 11 amino acids. Germline values: CDR1 SQVTM, CDR2 ANQGSEA. The CDR3 loop reads CSVKAGGEQYF. CDR3 nucleotide sequence: TGCAGCGTCAAAGCAGGGGGCGAGCAGTACTTC.

This clone was found once. The rearrangement joins TRBV4-1 to TRBJ1-6; 7 bases fit TRBD1. Germline values: CDR1 MGHRA, CDR2 YSYEKL. The junction had 2 bases not matched to a gene; V was cut back by 0 bases and J by 6 bases. The CDR3 totals 15 residues. Here the CDR3 reads CASSQDRGSNSPLHF. CDR3 DNA sequence: TGCGCCAGCAGCCAAGACAGGGGGAGTAATTCACCCCTCCACTTT.

The chain combines TRBV5-1 with TRBJ1-3; possible D gene TRBD1, 5 bases. Per the germline V gene, CDR1 is SGHRS and CDR2 is YFSETQ. Trimming took 2 bases from V and 0 from J, leaving 9 bases between them. This CDR3 has 15 amino acids. DNA of the CDR3: TGCGCCAGCAGCTTAGACAGTTACTCTGGAAACACCATATATTTT. As protein: CASSLDSYSGNTIYF.

The gene calls are TRBV7-9 and TRBJ2-1; 9 bases align to TRBD2. This CDR3 contains 16 residues. In germline, CDR1 is SEHNR, CDR2 FQNEAQ (reference sequence). V trimming: 2 bases; J trimming: 10 bases; junction bases outside the gene matches: 12. CDR3 amino acids: CASSLLNAERGEEQFF. The DNA for the CDR3 is TGTGCCAGCAGCTTACTTAATGCGGAGCGGGGGGAAGAGCAGTTCTTC. The whole variable domain, filled in from reference TRBV7-9 and TRBJ2-1, reads DTGVSQNPRHKITKRGQNVTFRCDPISEHNRLYWYRQTLGQGPEFLTYFQNEAQLEKSRLLSDRFSAERPKGSFSTLEIQRTEQGDSAMYLCASSLLNAERGEEQFFGPGTRLTVL.

The rearrangement links TRBV11-2 to TRBJ2-5, with D perhaps TRBD1 (7 bases). Per the germline V gene, CDR1 is SGHAT and CDR2 is FQNNGV. Trimming removed 4 bases from V and 4 bases from J, with 16 bases in between. There are 15 residues in the CDR3. The CDR3 DNA follows: TGTGCCAGCAGCTACGGAGGGGGCCAAGGAGAGACCCAGTACTTC. Translated: CASSYGGGQGETQYF.

The V gene is TRBV4-3, the J gene TRBJ1-1; unclear D gene. Germline V gene data show CDR1 as LGHNA and CDR2 as YSLEER. V was trimmed by 5 bases and J by 5 bases, leaving 18 bases between them. The CDR3 sequence is 15 residues long. The CDR3 DNA follows: TGCGCCAGCAGCGAGCGACGGGCCTATGGGACTGAAGCTTTCTTT. Translated, it gives CASSERRAYGTEAFF.

The chain carries TRBV11-2 and TRBJ2-3; TRBD2 matches 13 bases. CDR3 length: 18 residues. Looked up from germline, CDR1 is SGHAT and CDR2 is FQNNGV. Trimming took 5 bases from V and 0 from J; bases not matched to a gene: 8. The CDR3 loop reads CASSQGLAGPFSTDTQYF. CDR3 nucleotides: TGTGCCAGCAGCCAGGGACTAGCGGGGCCCTTTAGCACAGATACGCAGTATTTT.

This chain uses TRBV19 with TRBJ1-2; tentatively, D is TRBD1 (5 bases). The CDR3 sequence is 11 residues long. Germline V gene sequence: CDR1 LNHDA, CDR2 SQIVND (reference sequence). Trimming took off 8 bases at V and 8 bases at J, with 12 bases between the two ends. In DNA form, the CDR3 reads TGTGCCAGTCCTTGTTGGGGGGGCTACACCTTC. Its protein is CASPCWGGYTF.

This clone was observed a single time. This chain joins TRBV5-8 and TRBJ2-7; tentatively, D is TRBD1 (5 bases). Trimming removed 2 bases from V and 5 bases from J, with 8 bases in between. Germline values: CDR1 SGHTS, CDR2 YDEGEE. The CDR3 extends over 12 amino acids. The CDR3 DNA reads TGTGCCAGCAGCTTCAGGGCTGACGAGCAGTACTTC. This codes for CASSFRADEQYF.

The rearrangement joins TRBV7-3 to TRBJ2-1; D possibly corresponds to TRBD2 (5 bases). There are 15 residues in the CDR3. The V end lost 5 bases, the J end lost 0 bases, and 11 bases lay between the germline ends. CDR1 and CDR2 (germline): SGHTA, FQGTGA. CDR3 residues: CASSVGVSSYNEQFF. The CDR3 DNA is TGTGCCAGCAGCGTCGGGGTCAGCTCCTACAATGAGCAGTTCTTC.

J is TRBJ2-3 and V is TRBV7-9, with D possibly being TRBD1 or TRBD2 (5 bases each). V was clipped by 5 bases and J by 4 bases, with 19 bases between them. From germline, CDR1 is SEHNR and CDR2 FQNEAQ (reference sequence). The CDR3 has 16 amino acids. The CDR3 loop reads CASSPPGGIPPDTQYF. DNA for the CDR3: TGTGCCAGCAGCCCACCTGGGGGTATTCCTCCAGATACGCAGTATTTT. Drawing the rest from reference TRBV7-9 and TRBJ2-3, the complete variable domain is DTGVSQNPRHKITKRGQNVTFRCDPISEHNRLYWYRQTLGQGPEFLTYFQNEAQLEKSRLLSDRFSAERPKGSFSTLEIQRTEQGDSAMYLCASSPPGGIPPDTQYFGPGTRLTVL.

The chain couples TRBV7-2 to TRBJ2-7, with a possible D match to TRBD2 (5 bases). The V end was cut by 5 bases, the J end by 1 base, with 9 bases between. CDR3 length equals 13 residues. From germline, CDR1 is SGHTA and CDR2 FQGNSA. The CDR3 bases are TGTGCCAGCAGCCGGACTCAGTCCTACGAGCAGTACTTC. Its protein is CASSRTQSYEQYF.

This chain uses TRBV6-5 with TRBJ1-2; no clear D gene. This CDR3 region has 15 residues. Deletions cut 0 bases from V and 4 bases from J, with 12 bases between. Germline V gives CDR1 MNHEY, CDR2 SVGAGI. In DNA form, the CDR3 reads TGTGCCAGCAGTTACTCGAGGCAGGCCGTCTATGGCTACACCTTC. Protein product: CASSYSRQAVYGYTF.

V and J are TRBV5-1 and TRBJ2-7, with D hard to call. The length of the CDR3 is 16 residues. The V end was cut by 4 bases, the J end by 5 bases, with 22 bases between. Per germline, CDR1 SGHRS and CDR2 YFSETQ. The CDR3 is CASSPLFTPSLDEQYF. As DNA, the CDR3 is TGCGCCAGCAGCCCCCTATTCACCCCTTCTTTAGACGAGCAGTACTTC.

The rearrangement links TRBV5-6 to TRBJ2-6; perhaps D is TRBD1 or TRBD2 (7 bases each). Germline values: CDR1 SGHDT, CDR2 YYEEEE. This CDR3 comprises 17 residues. Deletions cut 6 bases from V and 10 bases from J, with 26 bases between. CDR3 protein: CASTAETPQGGLNVLTF. In nucleotides, the CDR3 is TGTGCCAGCACCGCCGAGACTCCTCAGGGGGGGCTAAACGTCCTGACTTTC.

The chain combines TRBV5-1 with TRBJ2-2; D is unclear. The CDR3 extends over 12 amino acids. V lost 4 bases and J 3 bases, leaving 4 bases between the germline ends. Looked up from germline, CDR1 is SGHRS and CDR2 is YFSETQ. The chain's CDR3 is CASSVYTGELFF. CDR3 DNA sequence: TGCGCCAGCAGCGTTTACACCGGGGAGCTGTTTTTT.

The J gene is TRBJ2-7, the V gene TRBV4-1, with D unresolved. In germline, CDR1 is MGHRA, CDR2 YSYEKL. V was cut by 0 bases and J by 3 bases, with 12 bases left in between. The length of the CDR3 is 15 residues. CDR3 DNA sequence: TGCGCCAGCAGCCAAGACGACCTTGGCGGCTACGAGCAGTACTTC. The encoded protein is CASSQDDLGGYEQYF.

The chain has TRBV5-4 and TRBJ2-5, with D possibly matching TRBD2 (6 bases). Germline V gene data show CDR1 as SGHNT and CDR2 as YYREEE (reference sequence). The length of the CDR3 is 15 residues. V dropped 0 bases and J dropped 4 bases, with 13 bases sitting between them. Written as DNA, the CDR3 is TGTGCCAGCAGCTTGGGGGAGGACTCGCGAGAGACCCAGTACTTC. This gives the protein CASSLGEDSRETQYF.

The V call is TRBV9, the J call TRBJ2-7; 8 bases are shared with TRBD1. This CDR3 is built from 16 residues. CDR1 and CDR2 from the germline V gene are SGDLS and YYNGEE. V gave up 3 bases and J gave up 1 base; unmatched junction bases: 9. The CDR3 DNA reads as TGTGCCAGCAGCGCCCAACAGGGGGTGAGTTCCTACGAGCAGTACTTC. Translation gives CASSAQQGVSSYEQYF. Full variable domain (outside the CDR3, taken from reference TRBV9 and TRBJ2-7): DSGVTQTPKHLITATGQRVTLRCSPRSGDLSVYWYQQSLDQGLQFLIQYYNGEERAKGNILERFSAQQFPDLHSELNLSSLELGDSALYFCASSAQQGVSSYEQYFGPGTRLTVT.

The CDR3 DNA reads as TGTGCCATCAGTGAGGAGGGACTAGCTTCGTACGAGCAGTACTTC. Protein product: CAISEEGLASYEQYF. V usage is TRBV10-3 and J usage is TRBJ2-7; TRBD2 matches at 9 bases. The V gene's germline CDR1 is ENHRY and CDR2 SYGVKD. The CDR3 is 15 amino acids. V lost 2 bases and J lost 4; bases outside the gene matches: 6.